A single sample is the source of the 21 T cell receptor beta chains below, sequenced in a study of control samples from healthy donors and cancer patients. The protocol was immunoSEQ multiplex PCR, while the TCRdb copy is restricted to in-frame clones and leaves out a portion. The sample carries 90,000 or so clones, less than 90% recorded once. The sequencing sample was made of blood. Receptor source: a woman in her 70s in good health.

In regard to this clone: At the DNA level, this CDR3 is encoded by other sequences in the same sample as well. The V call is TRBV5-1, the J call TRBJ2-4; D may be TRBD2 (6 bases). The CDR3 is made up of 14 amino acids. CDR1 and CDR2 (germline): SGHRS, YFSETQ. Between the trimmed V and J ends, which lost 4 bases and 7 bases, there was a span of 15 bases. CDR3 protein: CASSLSGLANIQYF. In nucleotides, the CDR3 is TGCGCCAGCAGCCTGTCTGGGCTAGCGAACATTCAGTACTTC.

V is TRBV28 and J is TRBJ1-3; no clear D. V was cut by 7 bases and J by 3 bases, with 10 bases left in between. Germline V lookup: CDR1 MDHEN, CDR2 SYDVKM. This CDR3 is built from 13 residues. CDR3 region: CASNLGFGNTIYF. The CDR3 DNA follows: TGTGCCAGCAATTTGGGTTTTGGAAACACCATATATTTT. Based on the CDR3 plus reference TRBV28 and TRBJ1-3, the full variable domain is DVKVTQSSRYLVKRTGEKVFLECVQDMDHENMFWYRQDPGLGLRLIYFSYDVKMKEKGDIPEGYSVSREKKERFSLILESASTNQTSMYLCASNLGFGNTIYFGEGSWLTVV.

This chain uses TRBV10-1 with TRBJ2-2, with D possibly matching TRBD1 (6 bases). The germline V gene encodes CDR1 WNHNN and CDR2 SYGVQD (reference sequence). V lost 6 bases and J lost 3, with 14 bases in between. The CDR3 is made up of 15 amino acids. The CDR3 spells CASSGETGYTGELFF. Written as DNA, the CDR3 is TGCGCCAGCAGCGGAGAAACAGGGTACACCGGGGAGCTGTTTTTT.

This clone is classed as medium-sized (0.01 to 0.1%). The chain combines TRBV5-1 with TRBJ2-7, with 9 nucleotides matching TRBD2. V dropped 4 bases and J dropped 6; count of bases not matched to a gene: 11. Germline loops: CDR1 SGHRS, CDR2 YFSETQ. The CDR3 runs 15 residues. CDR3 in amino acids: CASSPDPGLAAEQYF. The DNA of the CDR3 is TGCGCCAGCAGCCCAGACCCGGGACTAGCCGCCGAGCAGTACTTC.

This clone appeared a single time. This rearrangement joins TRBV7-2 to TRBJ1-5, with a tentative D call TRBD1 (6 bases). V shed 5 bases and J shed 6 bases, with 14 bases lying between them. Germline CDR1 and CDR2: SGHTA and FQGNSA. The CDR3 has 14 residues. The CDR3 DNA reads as TGTGCCAGCAGCATCGGACAGAATCTTCAGCCCCAGCATTTT. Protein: CASSIGQNLQPQHF.

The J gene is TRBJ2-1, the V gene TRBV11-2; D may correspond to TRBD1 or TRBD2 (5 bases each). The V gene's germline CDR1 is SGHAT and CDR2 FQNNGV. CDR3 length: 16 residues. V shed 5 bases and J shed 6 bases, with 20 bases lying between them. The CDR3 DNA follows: TGTGCCAGCAGCCTTTACGGGGCGGACCCTTTCAATGAGCAGTTCTTC. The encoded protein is CASSLYGADPFNEQFF.

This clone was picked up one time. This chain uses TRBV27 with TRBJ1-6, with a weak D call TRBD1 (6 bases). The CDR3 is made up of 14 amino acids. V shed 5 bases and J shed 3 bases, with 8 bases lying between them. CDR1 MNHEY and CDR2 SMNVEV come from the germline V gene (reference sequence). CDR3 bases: TGTGCCAGCAGTCAGGACAGCTATAATTCACCCCTCCACTTT. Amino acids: CASSQDSYNSPLHF.

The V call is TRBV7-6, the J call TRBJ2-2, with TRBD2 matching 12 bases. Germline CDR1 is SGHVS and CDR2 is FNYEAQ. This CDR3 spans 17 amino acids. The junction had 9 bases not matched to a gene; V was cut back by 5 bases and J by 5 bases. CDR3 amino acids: CASSGLAGFPITGELFF. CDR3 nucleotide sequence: TGTGCCAGCAGCGGACTAGCGGGATTTCCTATAACCGGGGAGCTGTTTTTT.

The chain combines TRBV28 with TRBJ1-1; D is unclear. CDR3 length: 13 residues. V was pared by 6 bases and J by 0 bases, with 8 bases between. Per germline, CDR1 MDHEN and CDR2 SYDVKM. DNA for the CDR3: TGTGCCAGCAGGATCATTTTGAACACTGAAGCTTTCTTT. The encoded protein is CASRIILNTEAFF.

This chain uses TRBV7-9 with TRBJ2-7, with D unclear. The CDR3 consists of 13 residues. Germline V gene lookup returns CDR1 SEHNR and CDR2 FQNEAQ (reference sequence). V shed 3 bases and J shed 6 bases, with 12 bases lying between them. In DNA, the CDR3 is TGTGCCAGCAGCTTCGGACCCGGTCTCGAGCAGTACTTC. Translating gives CASSFGPGLEQYF.

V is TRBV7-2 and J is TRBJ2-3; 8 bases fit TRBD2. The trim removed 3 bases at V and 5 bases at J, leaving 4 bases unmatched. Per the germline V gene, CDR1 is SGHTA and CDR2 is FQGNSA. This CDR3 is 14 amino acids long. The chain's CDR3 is CASSLSGGGDTQYF. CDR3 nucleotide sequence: TGTGCCAGCAGCTTGTCGGGAGGGGGAGATACGCAGTATTTT.

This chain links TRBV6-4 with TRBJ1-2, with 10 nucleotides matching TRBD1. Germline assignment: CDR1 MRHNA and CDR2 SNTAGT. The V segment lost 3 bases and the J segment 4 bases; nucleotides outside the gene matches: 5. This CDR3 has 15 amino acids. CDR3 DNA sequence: TGTGCCAGCAGTGAAGGACAGGGGGAGAGCTATGGCTACACCTTC. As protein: CASSEGQGESYGYTF.

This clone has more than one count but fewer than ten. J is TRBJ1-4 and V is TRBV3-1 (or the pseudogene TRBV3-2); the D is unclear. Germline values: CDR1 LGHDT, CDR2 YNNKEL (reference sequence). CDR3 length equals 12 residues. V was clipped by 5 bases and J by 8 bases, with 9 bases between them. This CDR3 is CASSTQGEKLFF. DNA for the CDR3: TGTGCCAGCAGCACACAAGGGGAAAAACTGTTTTTT.

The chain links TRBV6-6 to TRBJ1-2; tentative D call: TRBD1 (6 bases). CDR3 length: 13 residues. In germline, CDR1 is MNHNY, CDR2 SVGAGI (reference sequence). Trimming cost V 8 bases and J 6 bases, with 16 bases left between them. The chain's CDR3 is CASRGGQVDGYTF. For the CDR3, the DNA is TGTGCCAGCCGGGGGGGGCAGGTAGATGGCTACACCTTC.

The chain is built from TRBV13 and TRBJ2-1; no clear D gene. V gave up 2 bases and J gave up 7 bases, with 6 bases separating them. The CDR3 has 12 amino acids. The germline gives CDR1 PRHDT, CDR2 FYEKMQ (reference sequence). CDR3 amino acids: CASSLRGNEQFF. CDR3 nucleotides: TGTGCCAGCAGCTTAAGAGGAAATGAGCAGTTCTTC.

The CDR3 nucleotides are TGCGCCAGCAGTATAGCAAAGGCCCAAGAGACCCAGTACTTC. Its translation: CASSIAKAQETQYF. V usage is TRBV10-2 and J usage is TRBJ2-5; D remains ambiguous. Trimming pared 5 bases from V and 1 base from J, leaving 11 bases between. CDR3 length: 14 amino acids. CDR1 WSHSY and CDR2 SAAADI come from the germline V gene.

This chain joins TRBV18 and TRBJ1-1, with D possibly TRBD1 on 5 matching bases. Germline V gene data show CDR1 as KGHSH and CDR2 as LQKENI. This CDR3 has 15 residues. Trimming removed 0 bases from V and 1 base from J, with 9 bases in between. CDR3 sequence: CASSPPSRANTEAFF. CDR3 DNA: TGTGCCAGCTCACCACCGTCCAGGGCGAACACTGAAGCTTTCTTT.

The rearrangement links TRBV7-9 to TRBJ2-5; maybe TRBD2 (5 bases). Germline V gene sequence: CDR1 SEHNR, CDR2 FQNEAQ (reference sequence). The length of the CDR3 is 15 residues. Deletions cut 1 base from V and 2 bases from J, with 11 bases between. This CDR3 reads CASSLGISAQETQYF. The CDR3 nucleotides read TGTGCCAGCAGCTTAGGCATTAGCGCACAAGAGACCCAGTACTTC.

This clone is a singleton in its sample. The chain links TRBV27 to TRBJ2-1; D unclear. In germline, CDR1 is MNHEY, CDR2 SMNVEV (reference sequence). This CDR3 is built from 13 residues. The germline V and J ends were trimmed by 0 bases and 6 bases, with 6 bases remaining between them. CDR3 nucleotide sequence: TGTGCCAGCAGTTTATCGAATCTCAATGAGCAGTTCTTC. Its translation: CASSLSNLNEQFF.

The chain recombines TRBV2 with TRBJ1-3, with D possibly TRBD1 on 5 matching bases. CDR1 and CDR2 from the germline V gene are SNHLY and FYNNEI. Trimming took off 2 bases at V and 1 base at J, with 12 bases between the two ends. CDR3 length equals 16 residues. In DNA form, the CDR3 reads TGTGCCAGCAGTGAACAGGGAACTAGGTCTGGAAACACCATATATTTT. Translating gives CASSEQGTRSGNTIYF.

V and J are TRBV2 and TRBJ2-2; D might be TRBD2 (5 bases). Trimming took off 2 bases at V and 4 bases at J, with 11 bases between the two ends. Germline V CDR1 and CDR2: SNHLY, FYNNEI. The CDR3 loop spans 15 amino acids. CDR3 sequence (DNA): TGTGCCAGCAGTGAAAGGGTAGCGAGCACCGGGGAGCTGTTTTTT. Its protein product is CASSERVASTGELFF.